The 3 T cell receptor beta chains below come from one sample, sequenced in a study of CD8+CD57+ T cells in acquired aplastic anemia. Genomic DNA provided the template from which TCR beta VDJ and CDR3 profiles were obtained. Each CDR3 protein gets one entry after TCRdb re-called the reads with MiXCR. The table records 400,000 to 600,000 distinct CDR3 sequences, roughly a third of them present only once. All patients picked for sequencing had shown, by flow cytometry, an expansion of CD8+CD57+ cells. Input material: sorted CD4+, CD8+, or CD8+CD57+ T cells (not recorded which) from PBMCs. The source of these receptors is a human donor with aplastic anemia.

The V gene is TRBV5-4, the J gene TRBJ2-1; D not certain. The V end was cut by 0 bases, the J end by 3 bases, with 10 bases between. Germline CDR1 reads SGHNT; CDR2 reads YYREEE (reference sequence). CDR3 length equals 15 residues. The CDR3 DNA reads as TGTGCCAGCAGCTTGGACCGGACGAGCTACAATGAGCAGTTCTTC. Its translation is CASSLDRTSYNEQFF.

V gene TRBV20-1 combines with J gene TRBJ2-7, with TRBD2 matching over 11 bases. Germline CDR1 DFQATT, CDR2 SNEGSKA (reference sequence). This CDR3 has 13 amino acids. The CDR3 loop is CRLATGLADEQYF. Here the CDR3 DNA reads TGCAGGCTAGCCACGGGACTAGCGGACGAGCAGTACTTC.

The gene calls are TRBV19 and TRBJ1-1; 11 positions agree with TRBD1. This CDR3 is built from 13 residues. V shed 5 bases, J shed 10 bases, and the junction held 6 bases outside the gene matches. Germline V lookup: CDR1 LNHDA, CDR2 SQIVND (reference sequence). The DNA for the CDR3 is TGTGCCAGTAGTTTTTGGACAGGGGGCAGAGCTTTCTTT. Translated: CASSFWTGGRAFF. The variable domain in full, with the rest retrieved from reference TRBV19 and TRBJ1-1, is DGGITQSPKYLFRKEGQNVTLSCEQNLNHDAMYWYRQDPGQGLRLIYYSQIVNDFQKGDIAEGYSVSREKKESFPLTVTSAQKNPTAFYLCASSFWTGGRAFFGQGTRLTVV.